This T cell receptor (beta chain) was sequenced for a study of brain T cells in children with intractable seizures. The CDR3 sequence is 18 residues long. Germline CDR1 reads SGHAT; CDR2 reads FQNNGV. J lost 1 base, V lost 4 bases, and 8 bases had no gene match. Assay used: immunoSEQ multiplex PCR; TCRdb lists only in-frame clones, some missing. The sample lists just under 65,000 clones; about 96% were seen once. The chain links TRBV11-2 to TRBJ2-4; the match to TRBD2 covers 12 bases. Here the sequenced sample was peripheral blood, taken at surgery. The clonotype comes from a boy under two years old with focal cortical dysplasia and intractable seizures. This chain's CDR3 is CASSSQTTSGRAKNIQYF. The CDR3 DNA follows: TGTGCCAGCAGCTCCCAAACTACTAGCGGGAGGGCCAAAAACATTCAGTACTTC.